Listed here are 32 T cell receptor beta chains from one sample, sequenced in a study of blood T cells in healthy people across ages. Next came a second PCR, run for about 6 to 11 cycles, which used a sample-barcoded 5' primer along with a J-beta primer mix. TCRdb reanalysed the 5' RACE reads using MiXCR and keeps one entry per CDR3 protein. The table shows 1.5 million to 2 million distinct CDR3 sequences, with 28% occurring only once. Sequences were obtained from blood. The source of these receptors is a woman under 40 in good health.

This rearrangement joins TRBV7-9 to TRBJ2-5, with 8 positions matching TRBD2. Looked up from germline, CDR1 is SEHNR and CDR2 is FQNEAQ (reference sequence). V shed 5 bases, J shed 3 bases, and the junction held 11 bases outside the gene matches. CDR3 length: 16 residues. The CDR3, as DNA: TGTGCCAGCAGCCGAATCCCGGGACTAGGAGAAGAGACCCAGTACTTC. Protein sequence: CASSRIPGLGEETQYF.

The chain employs TRBV10-3 and TRBJ2-1; possibly TRBD1 for D (6 bases). Germline V gene sequence: CDR1 ENHRY, CDR2 SYGVKD. V lost 10 bases, J lost 6 bases, and 13 bases lay in between. This CDR3 comprises 12 residues. In nucleotides, the CDR3 is TGTGCCACACTCAAGGACAGCAATGAGCAGTTCTTC. Its protein product is CATLKDSNEQFF.

This clonotype was recorded a few times. Being one base from a much bigger clone, this may be a read error. The chain uses TRBV7-2 and TRBJ2-4; 10 bases are a match to TRBD2. The CDR3 has 17 residues. The germline CDR1 and CDR2 sequences are SGHTA and FQGNSA. Trimming removed 3 bases from V and 13 bases from J; junction bases left unmatched: 18. CDR3 in DNA: TGTGCCAGCAGCTTGGGGGGGCTAGCGGGGGCTCCGGGTGAGCAGTACTTC. Its protein product is CASSLGGLAGAPGEQYF.

This clonotype was seen only a few times. The V and J genes are TRBV28 and TRBJ1-1; no clear D gene. CDR1 is MDHEN, CDR2 SYDVKM, per germline. The CDR3 spans 14 residues. V was trimmed by 5 bases and J by 7 bases, leaving 17 bases between them. DNA for the CDR3: TGTGCCAGCAGTAACCTCCAAGGCGCGGGTGAAGCTTTCTTT. Encoded protein: CASSNLQGAGEAFF.

This clonotype has just a few counts. For the CDR3, the DNA is TGCAGTGCTAGAGATCAGATCTACAATGAGCAGTTCTTC. The encoded protein is CSARDQIYNEQFF. This chain connects TRBV20-1 to TRBJ2-1, with D hard to call. From germline, CDR1 is DFQATT and CDR2 SNEGSKA (reference sequence). Trimming took off 0 bases at V and 3 bases at J, with 6 bases between the two ends. The CDR3 runs to 13 residues.

The gene calls are TRBV29-1 and TRBJ1-2; 7 bases align to TRBD1. There are 13 residues in the CDR3. J was trimmed by 10 bases and V by 8 bases; bases with no gene match: 16. Germline loops: CDR1 SQVTM, CDR2 ANQGSEA. The CDR3 bases are TGCAGCTCGATAAAGACAGGGATTGAGGACTACACCTTC. Translating it yields CSSIKTGIEDYTF.

V is TRBV5-1 and J is TRBJ2-3; TRBD2 is a possible D gene (6 bases). CDR3 length equals 16 residues. The germline V gene has CDR1 SGHRS and CDR2 YFSETQ. Trimming took off 4 bases at V and 2 bases at J, with 17 bases between the two ends. CDR3 sequence reads: CASSPRGAGPTDTQYF. Here the CDR3 DNA reads TGCGCCAGCAGCCCCAGAGGGGCGGGACCCACAGATACGCAGTATTTT.

This clonotype was seen a few times. The chain links TRBV3-1 to TRBJ1-2; D is perhaps TRBD1 (5 bases). Trimming pared 8 bases from V and 4 bases from J, leaving 14 bases between. CDR1 and CDR2 from the germline V gene are LGHDT and YNNKEL (reference sequence). This CDR3 comprises 13 residues. CDR3 region: CASSKRGSYGYTF. DNA for the CDR3: TGTGCCAGCTCAAAACGGGGGTCCTATGGCTACACCTTC.

The table lists this clonotype with a few counts. The J gene is TRBJ1-2, the V gene TRBV6-2 or TRBV6-3; 7 nucleotides align to TRBD1. The length of the CDR3 is 15 residues. Germline CDR1 reads MNHEY; CDR2 reads SVGEGT. The V gene end was trimmed by 8 bases and the J gene end by 0 bases; junction bases not matched to a gene: 9. In nucleotides, the CDR3 is TGTGCCAGCGCCGAAGTAGGGACAGCTAACTATGGCTACACCTTC. Amino acids: CASAEVGTANYGYTF.

This clonotype occurred many times. The DNA for the CDR3 is TGCAGCGTTGTTAGGGGGACAGGGGGCAATGAGCAGTTCTTC. It yields the protein CSVVRGTGGNEQFF. The chain combines TRBV29-1 with TRBJ2-1; TRBD1 matches 11 bases. Trimming at V came to 4 bases and at J to 6 bases, leaving 5 bases not matched to a gene. Germline assignment: CDR1 SQVTM and CDR2 ANQGSEA. The CDR3 has 14 amino acids.

V and J are TRBV20-1 and TRBJ2-3; D tentatively reads TRBD1 or TRBD2 (6 bases each). Trimming took 0 bases from V and 0 from J, leaving 13 bases between them. CDR1 and CDR2 (germline): DFQATT, SNEGSKA (reference sequence). The CDR3 runs 16 residues. Written as DNA, the CDR3 is TGCAGTGCTAGAGATGTTGGGGGGCCTAGCACAGATACGCAGTATTTT. This gives the protein CSARDVGGPSTDTQYF.

The genes are TRBV12-3 or TRBV12-4 and TRBJ2-1, with 14 nucleotides matching TRBD2. Unmatched junction bases numbered 5, after V lost 3 bases and J lost 7 bases. The CDR3 is 16 amino acids. In nucleotides, the CDR3 is TGTGCCAGCAGTTTGGGACTAGCGGGAGTAGTGAATGAGCAGTTCTTC. As protein: CASSLGLAGVVNEQFF.

This clonotype was picked up one time. This chain links TRBV6-1 with TRBJ1-5; D not resolved. CDR1 is MNHNS and CDR2 is SASEGT in the germline V gene. V was cut by 2 bases and J by 2 bases, with 7 bases left in between. This CDR3 comprises 14 residues. CDR3 region: CASSERIGNQPQHF. The CDR3 DNA reads TGTGCCAGCAGTGAAAGAATTGGCAATCAGCCCCAGCATTTT.

This clonotype was found a few times. The chain joins TRBV28 to TRBJ2-7; 7 nucleotides agree with TRBD1. The CDR3 has 14 amino acids. In germline, CDR1 is MDHEN, CDR2 SYDVKM. V lost 6 bases to trimming and J lost 4 bases; unmatched junction nucleotides: 9. The DNA of the CDR3 is TGTGCCAGCAGCGACAGGGTCGAGCGGTACGAGCAGTACTTC. Protein product: CASSDRVERYEQYF.

A few counts support this clonotype. This chain links TRBV20-1 with TRBJ2-7; the D gene is possibly TRBD2 (5 bases). The V gene's germline CDR1 is DFQATT and CDR2 SNEGSKA (reference sequence). The CDR3 has 14 amino acids. V lost 3 bases and J 2 bases, leaving 14 bases between the germline ends. The CDR3 DNA is TGCAGTGCTAGTCCATCTAAGCGGCCCTACGAGCAGTACTTC. This gives the protein CSASPSKRPYEQYF.

This clonotype was found a few times. The chain combines TRBV20-1 with TRBJ1-5, with 8 bases matching TRBD1. The germline gives CDR1 DFQATT, CDR2 SNEGSKA (reference sequence). The CDR3 spans 15 residues. The V and J ends lost 1 base and 1 base, in that order; junction bases with no gene match: 3. CDR3 residues: CSARGTGSSNQPQHF. The CDR3 DNA sequence: TGCAGTGCTAGAGGGACAGGGAGCAGCAATCAGCCCCAGCATTTT.

CDR3 sequence: CASSPEGVRYEQYF. The DNA for the CDR3 is TGTGCCAGCAGTCCCGAAGGGGTTCGCTACGAGCAGTACTTC. The V gene is TRBV2, the J gene TRBJ2-7; tentative D call: TRBD1 (5 bases). Trimming shortened V by 5 bases and J by 3 bases, and 14 bases separated the two germline ends. Germline CDR1 and CDR2: SNHLY and FYNNEI. The CDR3 sequence is 14 residues long.

The gene calls are TRBV7-2 and TRBJ1-5, with 7 bases matching TRBD1. CDR1 is SGHTA and CDR2 is FQGNSA in the germline V gene. The CDR3 contains 13 residues. The J segment lost 7 bases and the V segment lost 5 bases, leaving 5 bases of the junction unmatched. The CDR3 region has the DNA TGTGCCAGCAGCCTCGAACAGGGGCAGCCCCAGCATTTT. Translated: CASSLEQGQPQHF.

V and J are TRBV12-3 or TRBV12-4 and TRBJ1-2; possible D gene TRBD1, 5 bases. Trimming took 6 bases from V and 3 from J, leaving 17 bases between them. The CDR3 is made up of 15 amino acids. For the CDR3, the DNA is TGTGCCAGCAGCTCTTCCGGGACGGCTGACTATGGCTACACCTTC. Its translation: CASSSSGTADYGYTF.

The genes are TRBV28 and TRBJ2-4, with a weak D call TRBD1 (5 bases). Trimming pared 7 bases from V and 3 bases from J, leaving 16 bases between. CDR1 is MDHEN and CDR2 is SYDVKM in the germline V gene. This CDR3 is 15 amino acids long. The DNA of the CDR3 is TGTGCCAGCACCGCAAGGGGTATTGGCAAAAACATTCAGTACTTC. Its protein is CASTARGIGKNIQYF.

A few counts support this clonotype. The genes are TRBV28 and TRBJ2-1, with D perhaps TRBD1 (6 bases). The V end was cut by 7 bases, the J end by 4 bases, with 20 bases between. The length of the CDR3 is 16 residues. CDR1 and CDR2 from the germline V gene are MDHEN and SYDVKM. CDR3 bases: TGTGCCAGCACCTCCGTGGTGGGGGCCCCATACAATGAGCAGTTCTTC. Translating it yields CASTSVVGAPYNEQFF.

Ten or more counts support this clonotype. The rearrangement joins TRBV10-3 to TRBJ2-7, with D perhaps TRBD2 (6 bases). V was pared by 8 bases and J by 5 bases, with 16 bases between. CDR3 length: 13 amino acids. Germline V gene data show CDR1 as ENHRY and CDR2 as SYGVKD. The CDR3 DNA sequence: TGTGCCATCGGCGAAACTAGCTTGGACGAGCAGTACTTC. Translating it yields CAIGETSLDEQYF.

The rearrangement joins TRBV6-4 to TRBJ1-4; D remains unclear. Germline CDR1 MRHNA, CDR2 SNTAGT. The CDR3 has 13 amino acids. V was pared by 4 bases and J by 5 bases, with 8 bases between. The CDR3 DNA is TGTGCCAGCAGTGCAGAGAAAAATGAAAAACTGTTTTTT. It specifies CASSAEKNEKLFF.

Concerning this clonotype: The junction departs from the called germline gene at one end, perhaps through a read error. V and J are TRBV12-3 or TRBV12-4 and TRBJ1-2, with D maybe TRBD1 (5 bases). CDR3 length: 12 residues. CDR3 sequence reads: CASSLMGVGCTF. CDR3 coding DNA: TGTGCCAGCAGTCTGATGGGGGTTGGCTGCACCTTC.

This clonotype was observed a few times. The J gene is TRBJ1-2, the V gene TRBV5-1; TRBD1 might be the D (5 bases). V lost 4 bases, J lost 3 bases, and 16 bases lay in between. Germline V CDR1 and CDR2: SGHRS, YFSETQ. CDR3 length equals 15 residues. The CDR3 here is CASSPSGGSDYGYTF. CDR3 DNA sequence: TGCGCCAGCAGCCCCTCCGGGGGTAGTGACTATGGCTACACCTTC.

Many counts were recorded for this clonotype. The J gene is TRBJ1-2, the V gene TRBV7-2, with TRBD1 matching 9 bases. Germline V lookup: CDR1 SGHTA, CDR2 FQGNSA. The CDR3 consists of 17 residues. After removal of 1 base from V and 8 bases from J, the junction contained 14 bases not matched to a gene. The CDR3 sequence is CASSLGFGGDREKGYTF. Here the CDR3 DNA reads TGTGCCAGCAGCTTAGGGTTTGGAGGGGACAGGGAGAAGGGCTACACCTTC.

The chain combines TRBV30 with TRBJ2-4; a weak D match, TRBD2 (5 bases). With the DNA end fitting TRBJ2-5 better, the J assignment may be wrong. Germline CDR1 GTSNPN, CDR2 SVGIG (reference sequence). The CDR3 is 12 amino acids. The CDR3 sequence is CAWSAEQETQYF. CDR3 DNA: TGTGCCTGGTCAGCGGAGCAAGAGACCCAGTACTTC.

Only a few counts were recorded for this clonotype. The chain combines TRBV6-6 with TRBJ1-2; no firm D call. Deletions cut 1 base from V and 3 bases from J, with 9 bases between. The CDR3 is 14 amino acids. Per the germline V gene, CDR1 is MNHNY and CDR2 is SVGAGI (reference sequence). The CDR3 is CASSYFPNDYGYTF. The CDR3 coding sequence is TGTGCCAGCAGTTACTTTCCTAATGACTATGGCTACACCTTC.

Here the CDR3 DNA reads TGCGCCAGCAGGAGTCCGGGGCTCACAGATACGCAGTATTTT. Residues: CASRSPGLTDTQYF. J is TRBJ2-3 and V is TRBV5-1; D assignment may be TRBD1 or TRBD2 (5 bases each). This CDR3 has 14 amino acids. Germline CDR1 and CDR2: SGHRS and YFSETQ. V lost 5 bases and J lost 2, with 12 bases in between.

The sample holds a few counts of this clonotype. The chain couples TRBV5-5 to TRBJ2-7; the D is unclear. Germline V gene lookup returns CDR1 SGHKS and CDR2 YYEKEE (reference sequence). V lost 6 bases and J lost 4, with 14 bases in between. The CDR3 has 13 amino acids. As DNA, the CDR3 is TGTGCCAGCATGAGCCTCCCCTCTTACGAGCAGTACTTC. It is translated as CASMSLPSYEQYF.

This clonotype is a singleton in its sample. In DNA form, the CDR3 reads TGTGCCAGCAGCTCTCGGGCTAGCGGTTCCTACAATGAGCAGTACTTC. Its translation is CASSSRASGSYNEQYF. The chain is built from TRBV7-2 and TRBJ2-1, with 7 bases aligning to TRBD2. The DNA end favors TRBJ2-7, so the J call may be wrong. The CDR3 extends over 16 amino acids. Per germline, CDR1 SGHTA and CDR2 FQGNSA.

The count of this clonotype is one. A read error is likely, as this CDR3 ends without the conserved phenylalanine or tryptophan. CDR3 DNA sequence: TGCGCCAGCAGCCAAGTATTCACTGAACAAGAGACCCAGTACGTC. It encodes CASSQVFTEQETQYV. The rearrangement uses TRBV4-1 and TRBJ2-5; no reliable D call. V dropped 1 base and J dropped 2 bases, with 11 bases sitting between them. Germline V gene data show CDR1 as MGHRA and CDR2 as YSYEKL. The length of the CDR3 is 15 residues.